The 10 T cell receptor beta chains below were found in one sample sequenced in a study of T cells in Graves' hyperthyroidism and ophthalmopathy. Amplification of TCR beta CDR3 regions used RNA as the template. When the TCR CDR3 underwent first-round RT-PCR, the HTBI primer set was used. TCRdb analysed the multiplex PCR reads with MiXCR anew, one entry per CDR3 protein. The sample yields under 350,000 distinct CDR3 sequences, 15% to 20% seen once. Sequencing was carried out using blood. These TCRs come from a woman aged 60-70 years with Graves' ophthalmopathy.

This clonotype was found many times. This chain connects TRBV5-4 to TRBJ1-3, with D tentatively TRBD1 (5 bases). Trimming left V 2 bases short and J 3 bases short, with 9 bases between. Germline CDR1 is SGHNT and CDR2 is YYREEE (reference sequence). The CDR3 length is 14 residues. CDR3 coding DNA: TGTGCCAGCAGCTTCCAGGGTGGTGGAAACACCATATATTTT. Translated, it gives CASSFQGGGNTIYF.

The V call is TRBV6-2 or TRBV6-3, the J call TRBJ2-2, with D perhaps matching TRBD2 (5 bases). The germline V gene encodes CDR1 MNHEY and CDR2 SVGEGT. The CDR3 extends over 17 amino acids. V lost 1 base to trimming and J lost 3 bases, with 15 bases between them. The CDR3 loop is CASSYLKWTWDTGELFF. The CDR3 DNA reads TGTGCCAGCAGTTACTTAAAATGGACTTGGGACACCGGGGAGCTGTTTTTT.

V usage is TRBV10-2 and J usage is TRBJ2-1; TRBD2 aligns across 11 bases. The CDR3 runs to 15 residues. Looked up from germline, CDR1 is WSHSY and CDR2 is SAAADI. V was pared by 10 bases and J by 8 bases, with 13 bases of the junction left unmatched. Here the CDR3 reads CATIQTGTSGHEQFF. The CDR3, as DNA: TGCGCCACGATACAAACCGGGACTAGCGGCCATGAGCAGTTCTTC.

This clonotype has at least ten counts. V and J are TRBV12-3 or TRBV12-4 and TRBJ2-1, with a possible D match to TRBD1 (6 bases). The CDR3 extends over 17 amino acids. V dropped 6 bases and J dropped 7 bases, with 25 bases sitting between them. The CDR3 is CASSFHPGLQGSNEQFF. CDR3 coding DNA: TGTGCCAGCAGCTTCCACCCCGGGCTCCAGGGGAGTAATGAGCAGTTCTTC.

This clonotype has more than one count but fewer than ten. This chain links TRBV2 with TRBJ1-2; D is possibly TRBD1 (6 bases). CDR1 and CDR2 from the germline V gene are SNHLY and FYNNEI. V gave up 6 bases and J gave up 2 bases, with 10 bases separating them. CDR3 length: 13 amino acids. The CDR3 is CASRGGQNYGYTF. CDR3 coding DNA: TGTGCCAGCAGGGGTGGACAGAACTATGGCTACACCTTC.

This clonotype was found a few times. J is TRBJ2-2 and V is TRBV5-5; the D is unclear. Germline V CDR1 and CDR2: SGHKS, YYEKEE (reference sequence). The CDR3 runs 15 residues. V was cut by 4 bases and J by 7 bases, with 17 bases left in between. The DNA for the CDR3 is TGTGCCAGCAGCGGCACCCCGCAGGCTATCGGGGAGCTGTTTTTT. Its protein is CASSGTPQAIGELFF.

This clonotype was detected many times. The chain couples TRBV20-1 to TRBJ1-5; D is unclear. The germline V gene encodes CDR1 DFQATT and CDR2 SNEGSKA (reference sequence). V was trimmed by 3 bases and J by 0 bases, leaving 9 bases between them. The CDR3 sequence is 14 residues long. This CDR3 reads CSASWTDSNQPQHF. As DNA, the CDR3 is TGCAGTGCTAGCTGGACGGATAGCAATCAGCCCCAGCATTTT.

The sample holds a few counts of this clonotype. V is TRBV14 and J is TRBJ2-4; D may be TRBD2 (6 bases). Trimming took off 2 bases at V and 7 bases at J, with 15 bases between the two ends. The germline V gene has CDR1 SGHDN and CDR2 FVKESK. CDR3 length: 15 amino acids. The CDR3, as DNA: TGTGCCAGCAGCCAATACGGAGGGTGGGGGAACATTCAGTACTTC. The encoded protein is CASSQYGGWGNIQYF.

This clonotype was found a few times. The rearrangement joins TRBV4-3 to TRBJ2-7; 9 bases align to TRBD1. The ends lost 0 bases at V and 3 bases at J; junction bases unmatched: 3. The length of the CDR3 is 15 residues. The germline V gene encodes CDR1 LGHNA and CDR2 YSLEER. The CDR3 loop reads CASSQERDRDYEQYF. DNA for the CDR3: TGCGCCAGCAGCCAAGAACGGGACAGGGACTACGAGCAGTACTTC.

This clonotype was counted many times. The chain is built from TRBV5-1 and TRBJ2-2, with D hard to call. The CDR3 contains 12 residues. The germline V gene encodes CDR1 SGHRS and CDR2 YFSETQ. Trimming stripped 2 bases from V and 6 bases from J, with 5 bases between. CDR3 sequence (DNA): TGCGCCAGCAGCTTAGTGTCCGGGGAGCTGTTTTTT. This sequence encodes CASSLVSGELFF.